The source of this T cell receptor (beta chain) is a study of blood T cell repertoires in COVID-19. Background on the study: Samples of COVID-19 (acute and convalescent) were obtained from the United States, Italy and Spain. Nucleic acid was either cDNA or gDNA, and it came from T cells, B-cell-depleted T cells, or PBMCs.

As handled by the study authors: Nucleated cell counts were estimated from reference gene primer amplification. Sequenced by immunoSEQ multiplex PCR; TCRdb stores in-frame clones only, minus some. The V and J calls and clone size come from that table; D and trimming were worked out from the DNA. The sample contains more than 150,000 clones, around nine tenths of which appear only once. The germline V and J ends were trimmed by 3 bases and 6 bases, with 11 bases remaining between them. This CDR3 is 13 amino acids long. Per germline, CDR1 MNHEY and CDR2 SMNVEV (reference sequence). This TCR was sampled from a man aged 55 to 70 with COVID-19, enrolled during active disease. Material: peripheral blood. The chain employs TRBV27 and TRBJ1-2; the D gene is possibly TRBD1 (5 bases). CDR3 in DNA: TGTGCCAGCAGTTTCACAGGAGCCGATGGCTACACCTTC. Amino acids: CASSFTGADGYTF.